The 8 T cell receptor beta chains given below trace back to one sample, sequenced in a study of CD8 T cells in ankylosing spondylitis. TCRdb called the 5' RACE reads again in MiXCR, with one record for every CDR3 protein. The sample has some 130,000 distinct CDR3 sequences, more than 5.5% seen once; the top ten hold under 15%. Material: blood, either unsorted or a sorted T cell fraction (not recorded which). The receptors originated from a female donor with ankylosing spondylitis or in good health (not recorded which).

This clonotype was seen many times. The genes are TRBV27 and TRBJ2-2; D not resolved. The CDR3 sequence is 15 residues long. Germline lookup yields CDR1 MNHEY and CDR2 SMNVEV (reference sequence). Trimming took 3 bases from V and 4 from J, leaving 12 bases between them. Written as DNA, the CDR3 is TGTGCCAGCAGTTTTGGCCTGGGGTTCACCGGGGAGCTGTTTTTT. This gives the protein CASSFGLGFTGELFF.

The table lists this clonotype with many counts. The chain is built from TRBV20-1 and TRBJ2-3, with TRBD1 matching over 7 bases. Germline lookup yields CDR1 DFQATT and CDR2 SNEGSKA (reference sequence). This CDR3 region has 13 residues. The V segment lost 5 bases and the J segment 6 bases; nucleotides outside the gene matches: 8. The DNA for the CDR3 is TGCAGTGCTCATCCCGGACAGGCGGATACGCAGTATTTT. This translates into CSAHPGQADTQYF.

There are many counts of this clonotype. The V and J genes are TRBV5-1 and TRBJ2-3; 10 bases are a match to TRBD2. The CDR3 contains 13 residues. Germline values: CDR1 SGHRS, CDR2 YFSETQ. The V segment lost 6 bases and the J segment 7 bases; nucleotides outside the gene matches: 5. The CDR3 DNA reads as TGCGCCAGCAATCCTAGCGGGGGACATACGCAGTATTTT. This translates into CASNPSGGHTQYF.

This clonotype was seen many times. The V gene is TRBV2, the J gene TRBJ1-5; TRBD1 is a possible D gene (6 bases). This CDR3 is built from 15 residues. Germline loops: CDR1 SNHLY, CDR2 FYNNEI. Trimming cost V 6 bases and J 0 bases, with 12 bases left between them. As DNA, the CDR3 is TGTGCCAGCAGGGGGGGGACACTTAGCAATCAGCCCCAGCATTTT. It translates to CASRGGTLSNQPQHF.

This clonotype was found a few times. V usage is TRBV18 and J usage is TRBJ2-1; D unclear. The CDR3 is 17 residues long. The V end was cut by 0 bases, the J end by 0 bases, with 12 bases between. Per germline, CDR1 KGHSH and CDR2 LQKENI. CDR3 sequence: CASSPPPSSSSYNEQFF. CDR3 coding DNA: TGTGCCAGCTCACCACCGCCCAGCTCCAGCTCCTACAATGAGCAGTTCTTC.

The table lists this clonotype with many counts. The chain has TRBV5-1 and TRBJ2-5; 10 bases fit TRBD2. The CDR3 consists of 15 residues. Trimming cost V 5 bases and J 5 bases; bases outside gene matches: 9. Looked up from germline, CDR1 is SGHRS and CDR2 is YFSETQ. The CDR3 DNA is TGCGCCAGCAGTCCTCTAGCGGGGGCGGGGGAGACCCAGTACTTC. This gives the protein CASSPLAGAGETQYF.

This clonotype was seen ten or more times. The chain carries TRBV6-5 and TRBJ1-4, with D maybe TRBD1 (5 bases). The V gene lost 0 bases and the J gene lost 5 bases, with 13 bases spanning the gap. The CDR3 has 16 amino acids. Germline V gives CDR1 MNHEY, CDR2 SVGAGI. CDR3 in amino acids: CASSYSTPRVNEKLFF. The CDR3 DNA sequence: TGTGCCAGCAGTTACTCGACTCCCAGGGTAAATGAAAAACTGTTTTTT.

This clonotype was seen ten or more times. The chain uses TRBV5-1 and TRBJ1-1, with no clear D. V lost 1 base to trimming and J lost 6 bases, with 10 bases between them. Germline V gives CDR1 SGHRS, CDR2 YFSETQ. This CDR3 region has 13 residues. The CDR3 sequence: CASSLSPAAEAFF. CDR3 bases: TGCGCCAGCAGCTTGAGCCCCGCGGCTGAAGCTTTCTTT. Using reference TRBV5-1 and TRBJ1-1 for the parts outside the CDR3, the full variable domain is KAGVTQTPRYLIKTRGQQVTLSCSPISGHRSVSWYQQTPGQGLQFLFEYFSETQRNKGNFPGRFSGRQFSNSRSEMNVSTLELGDSALYLCASSLSPAAEAFFGQGTRLTVV.